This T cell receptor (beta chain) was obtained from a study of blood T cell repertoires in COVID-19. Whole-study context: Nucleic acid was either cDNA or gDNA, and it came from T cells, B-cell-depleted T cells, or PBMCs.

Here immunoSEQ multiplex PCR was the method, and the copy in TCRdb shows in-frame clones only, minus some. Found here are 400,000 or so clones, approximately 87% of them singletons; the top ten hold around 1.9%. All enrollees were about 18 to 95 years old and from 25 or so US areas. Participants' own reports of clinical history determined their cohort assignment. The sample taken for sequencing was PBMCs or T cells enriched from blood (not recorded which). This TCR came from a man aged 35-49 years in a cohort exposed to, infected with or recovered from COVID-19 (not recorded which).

CDR3 protein: CASSADRPYGYTF. For the CDR3, the DNA is TGTGCCAGCAGCGCGGACAGGCCCTATGGCTACACCTTC. This chain connects TRBV11-2 to TRBJ1-2, with 7 bases lining up with TRBD1. Unmatched junction bases numbered 4, after V lost 5 bases and J lost 4 bases. The germline V gene encodes CDR1 SGHAT and CDR2 FQNNGV. The CDR3 runs 13 residues.